Following are 9 T cell receptor beta chains from one sample sequenced in a study of T cell changes during pregnancy in multiple sclerosis. Libraries were prepared by immunoSEQ multiplex PCR; TCRdb keeps only in-frame clonotypes and omits some of them. The sample has 35,000 to 55,000 clones; roughly nine tenths are singletons. The sample here was CD4+ T cells from peripheral blood mononuclear cells, taken after pregnancy. Every receptor here comes from a female donor with multiple sclerosis, enrolled in a pregnancy study.

V gene TRBV5-5 combines with J gene TRBJ1-2; 8 nucleotides line up with TRBD1. Germline V gene sequence: CDR1 SGHKS, CDR2 YYEKEE (reference sequence). The CDR3 loop spans 15 amino acids. V lost 0 bases to trimming and J lost 8 bases; unmatched junction nucleotides: 9. The CDR3 here is CASSLAGTGYSGYTF. The CDR3 bases are TGTGCCAGCAGCTTGGCCGGGACAGGATACTCCGGCTACACCTTC.

The gene calls are TRBV5-4 and TRBJ2-3; D might be TRBD2 (5 bases). Trimming took off 3 bases at V and 6 bases at J, with 14 bases between the two ends. The V gene's germline CDR1 is SGHNT and CDR2 YYREEE (reference sequence). The CDR3 length is 14 residues. The CDR3 DNA reads TGTGCCAGCAGCTCCCCCCGGCTAGCCGATACGCAGTATTTT. Its protein is CASSSPRLADTQYF. Looking up the rest from reference TRBV5-4 and TRBJ2-3 gives the full variable domain: ETGVTQSPTHLIKTRGQQVTLRCSSQSGHNTVSWYQQALGQGPQFIFQYYREEENGRGNFPPRFSGLQFPNYSSELNVNALELDDSALYLCASSSPRLADTQYFGPGTRLTVL.

The rearrangement links TRBV5-6 to TRBJ1-4; a possible D gene is TRBD1 (5 bases). This CDR3 has 15 residues. V was trimmed by 4 bases and J by 8 bases, leaving 18 bases between them. CDR1 is SGHDT, CDR2 YYEEEE, per germline. CDR3 DNA: TGTGCCAGCAGCCCGGCCGGGGGAGGGCGGGAAAAACTGTTTTTT. Translating gives CASSPAGGGREKLFF.

This clone was found a few times. This chain links TRBV28 with TRBJ2-7; TRBD1 might be the D (8 bases). Germline V CDR1 and CDR2: MDHEN, SYDVKM. The CDR3 contains 16 residues. V lost 5 bases, J lost 0 bases, and 17 bases lay in between. The CDR3 DNA sequence: TGTGCCAGCAGTGTACAGGGGGGGTTTTACTCCTACGAGCAGTACTTC. Encoded protein: CASSVQGGFYSYEQYF.

This chain connects TRBV10-3 to TRBJ2-7; a possible D gene is TRBD1 (6 bases). There are 13 residues in the CDR3. Trimming removed 6 bases at V and 2 bases at J, with 11 bases between. Germline V gene data show CDR1 as ENHRY and CDR2 as SYGVKD. In DNA form, the CDR3 reads TGTGCCATCAGCACCACAGGGACCTACGAGCAGTACTTC. Protein product: CAISTTGTYEQYF.

The V call is TRBV10-1, the J call TRBJ2-2, with 7 bases aligning to TRBD2. J lost 5 bases, V lost 5 bases, and 5 bases had no gene match. CDR1 and CDR2 (germline): WNHNN, SYGVQD (reference sequence). The CDR3 has 14 amino acids. The CDR3 protein is CASSSSGITGELFF. Written as DNA, the CDR3 is TGCGCCAGCAGTTCCAGCGGGATTACCGGGGAGCTGTTTTTT.

The chain joins TRBV14 to TRBJ2-5, with 13 bases identical to TRBD2. Per the germline V gene, CDR1 is SGHDN and CDR2 is FVKESK. CDR3 length equals 18 residues. The V gene end was trimmed by 4 bases and the J gene end by 5 bases; junction bases not matched to a gene: 13. The CDR3, as DNA: TGTGCCAGCAGCCGCGGACTAGCGGGAGAACGAGTTACGGAGACCCAGTACTTC. The encoded protein is CASSRGLAGERVTETQYF.

The J gene is TRBJ2-2, the V gene TRBV7-9; D is undetermined. The CDR3 length is 13 residues. Germline V gene data show CDR1 as SEHNR and CDR2 as FQNEAQ (reference sequence). Trimming took off 3 bases at V and 8 bases at J, with 10 bases between the two ends. CDR3 region: CASSFFQEGELFF. Here the CDR3 DNA reads TGTGCCAGCAGCTTTTTTCAAGAGGGGGAGCTGTTTTTT.

This rearrangement joins TRBV9 to TRBJ2-1; 10 bases align to TRBD2. From germline, CDR1 is SGDLS and CDR2 YYNGEE. This CDR3 is 15 amino acids long. Trimming took 0 bases from V and 9 from J; bases not matched to a gene: 6. The CDR3 DNA reads TGTGCCAGCAGCGTAGCTAGCGGGAGCGATTTTGAGCAGTTCTTC. This gives the protein CASSVASGSDFEQFF.